The T cell receptor beta chain described here comes from a study of blood T cell repertoires in COVID-19. Background on the study: The samples span acute and convalescent COVID-19 from the United States, Italy and Spain. The cDNA or gDNA used as material had been derived from T cells, B-cell-depleted T cells, or PBMCs.

V lost 1 base, J lost 4 bases, and 13 bases lay in between. This CDR3 spans 15 amino acids. Germline loops: CDR1 LGHDT, CDR2 YNNKEL (reference sequence). Under the authors' procedure: Estimation of nucleated cell counts relied on the amplification of reference gene primers. This table comes from immunoSEQ multiplex PCR, and its TCRdb copy is limited to in-frame clones, with some not included. D and trimming were read from the DNA, whereas the V and J calls and clone size are those reported in that table. The sample lists approximately 110,000 clones, roughly 82% occurring once. Source material: peripheral blood. The chain joins TRBV3-1 (or the pseudogene TRBV3-2) to TRBJ2-5; tentatively, D is TRBD2 (6 bases). This receptor was identified in a woman aged 80 or older with active or convalescent COVID-19. The CDR3 DNA follows: TGTGCCAGCAGCCAAGCCCTAGCGAAGGGAGAGACCCAGTACTTC. Amino acid sequence: CASSQALAKGETQYF.